A selection of T cell receptor beta chains follows, all from one sample in a study of CD8 T cells in ankylosing spondylitis. TCRdb reprocessed the 5' RACE reads via MiXCR and lists one record per CDR3 protein. The sample lists 130,000 to 150,000 distinct CDR3 sequences, 8% to 9% occurring once. Sequenced: synovial fluid, either unsorted or a sorted T cell fraction (not recorded which). Every receptor here comes from a male donor with ankylosing spondylitis. Both conserved end residues are part of each CDR3.

len | v_gene | CDR3aa
14 | TRBV20-1 | CSAKVSRGANVLTF
13 | TRBV20-1 | CSARKPAGDIQYF
13 | TRBV20-1 | CSAVRDGNQPQHF
13 | TRBV7-3 | CASGRQAYNEQFF
15 | TRBV28 | CATKPGGLDTGELFF
13 | TRBV28 | CASTRGGRETQYF
14 | TRBV5-1 | CASSLARNQETQYF
12 | TRBV29-1 | CSAAGPGVEAFF
15 | TRBV10-3 | CAISESAGEADTQYF
15 | TRBV5-1 | CASSLGGQPLETQYF
15 | TRBV20-1 | CSAPAGHLNTGELFF
15 | TRBV12-3/TRBV12-4 | CASSELAGAKNEQFF
15 | TRBV24-1 | CATSDSRTSATEQYF
16 | TRBV6-5 | CASSYSFNRAGDTQYF
16 | TRBV5-1 | CASSLGTSGGSETQYF
13 | TRBV10-3 | CAIRPWTEDTIYF
15 | TRBV18 | CASLNTGGGGSPLHF
17 | TRBV20-1 | CSATGLAGPRGYNEQFF
15 | TRBV27 | CASRRGQGNTGELFF
14 | TRBV7-2 | CASSFHRGITEAFF
15 | TRBV20-1 | CSASHGQGSTDTQYF
16 | TRBV28 | CASSPPLGQGNTEAFF
13 | TRBV7-8 | CASSLVQGTEAFF
14 | TRBV29-1 | CSVYQGTGANVLTF
13 | TRBV6-2/TRBV6-3 | CASTPQDSNIQYF
13 | TRBV12-3/TRBV12-4 | CASSSTDSQPQHF
14 | TRBV12-3/TRBV12-4 | CASSLSQGYYEQYF
17 | TRBV28 | CASSFRYHRGSTYGYTF
13 | TRBV18 | CASSPTADYEQYF
14 | TRBV5-5 | CAMGPGPDGYGYTF
16 | TRBV28 | CASRRRTGGANYGYTF
13 | TRBV5-1 | CASSPELQETQYF
15 | TRBV2 | CASSFLEFSTDTQYF
14 | TRBV3-1 | CASARQGAGEKLFF
16 | TRBV4-3 | CASTLSPRGKATEAFF
14 | TRBV6-1 | CASSEVSQLYGYTF
15 | TRBV18 | CASSPDTGTGQPQHF
15 | TRBV5-1 | CASSPTGRGDTEAFF
15 | TRBV6-2/TRBV6-3 | CASSSGTSEGGEQFF
17 | TRBV5-1 | CASSYRQNPSSYNEQFF
13 | TRBV20-1 | CSANPGLGYEQYF
15 | TRBV3-1 | CASSQLAGTYNEQFF
13 | TRBV7-2 | CASKKQTNTEAFF
13 | TRBV28 | CASSLTGTYEQYF
12 | TRBV7-2 | CASSYSTYGYTF
14 | TRBV5-1 | CASSLDGARAEAFF
15 | TRBV28 | CASSPESYYYNEQFF
13 | TRBV5-1 | CASSPQGTHEQYF
14 | TRBV20-1 | CSAPDSNRGRRITF
14 | TRBV5-6 | CASSSFRFNYGYTF
14 | TRBV18 | CASSQQPTNYGYTF
12 | TRBV7-6 | CASSRNVETQYF
16 | TRBV28 | CASSPGTASANTEAFF
14 | TRBV6-1 | CASSDDLDSYEQYF
12 | TRBV15 | CATSRPSLPQHF